Presented here are 23 T cell receptor beta chains from one specimen sequenced in a study of T cells in Graves' hyperthyroidism and ophthalmopathy. Amplified TCR beta CDR3 regions came from RNA transcripts. HTBI primers were used for first-round RT-PCR of the TCR CDR3. TCRdb reprocessed the multiplex PCR reads with MiXCR, giving one entry per CDR3 protein. The sample lists around 540,000 distinct CDR3 sequences, under 60% occurring once. Sequenced input: peripheral blood or thyroid tissue (not recorded which). These receptors all stem from a woman between 18 and 30 years old with Graves' hyperthyroidism.

This clonotype came up many times. V gene TRBV2 combines with J gene TRBJ2-7; no clear D. The CDR3 is 12 residues long. Germline CDR1 SNHLY, CDR2 FYNNEI. Trimming removed 10 bases from V and 5 bases from J, with 15 bases in between. The CDR3 loop reads CATTPEDHEQYF. As DNA, the CDR3 is TGTGCCACCACGCCTGAGGATCACGAGCAGTACTTC.

This clonotype was counted at least ten times. The chain links TRBV29-1 to TRBJ1-1; TRBD1 aligns across 7 bases. The CDR3 consists of 12 residues. Germline loops: CDR1 SQVTM, CDR2 ANQGSEA. The V segment lost 6 bases and the J segment 11 bases; nucleotides outside the gene matches: 12. The CDR3 region has the DNA TGCAGCGTCGCGACAGGGAATCTTGACGCTTTCTTT. Translated: CSVATGNLDAFF.

On this clonotype: A much larger clone differs from this one at a single base, so this may be a read error. The V call is TRBV29-1, the J call TRBJ1-3, with D unresolved. The V and J ends lost 0 bases and 0 bases respectively, with 15 bases between them. The CDR3 runs 17 residues. Germline V gene sequence: CDR1 SQVTM, CDR2 ANQGSEA. This chain's CDR3 is CSVEDQDCPSSGNTIYF. The CDR3 DNA reads TGCAGCGTTGAAGATCAGGACTGCCCGAGCTCTGGAAACACCATATATTTT.

This rearrangement joins TRBV25-1 to TRBJ1-2; 9 bases agree with TRBD1. The CDR3 runs to 14 residues. Unmatched junction bases numbered 8, after V lost 6 bases and J lost 6 bases. CDR1 and CDR2 (germline): MGHDK, SYGVNS. The CDR3 loop reads CASRAIGTGHGYTF. CDR3 coding DNA: TGTGCCAGCAGAGCAATAGGGACAGGGCATGGCTACACCTTC.

This clonotype was seen many times. J is TRBJ1-1 and V is TRBV12-3 or TRBV12-4; D call uncertain. The V end lost 3 bases, the J end lost 1 base, and 6 bases lay between the germline ends. The CDR3 consists of 13 residues. The CDR3: CASSLTQNTEAFF. The CDR3 DNA follows: TGTGCCAGCAGTTTGACCCAGAACACTGAAGCTTTCTTT.

Notes on this clonotype: Since no conserved phenylalanine or tryptophan closes the CDR3, a read error is the likely cause. V usage is TRBV7-2 and J usage is TRBJ2-5, with unresolved D. The length of the CDR3 is 9 residues. Trimming removed 5 bases from V and 11 bases from J, with 6 bases in between. Germline lookup yields CDR1 SGHTA and CDR2 FQGNSA. The CDR3 here is CASSPGQYY. The CDR3 DNA is TGTGCCAGCAGCCCAGGACAGTACTAC.

This clonotype appeared many times. J is TRBJ1-1 and V is TRBV29-1; no definite D call. The germline V and J ends were trimmed by 6 bases and 7 bases, with 9 bases remaining between them. The germline V gene has CDR1 SQVTM and CDR2 ANQGSEA. CDR3 size: 10 residues. CDR3 in amino acids: CSVTQGEAFF. In DNA form, the CDR3 reads TGCAGCGTGACACAAGGTGAAGCTTTCTTT.

This clonotype has ten or more counts. This chain uses TRBV15 with TRBJ1-5; a weak D match, TRBD1 (6 bases). V was pared by 2 bases and J by 4 bases, with 15 bases between. Per germline, CDR1 LNHNV and CDR2 YYDKDF (reference sequence). The CDR3 length is 16 residues. The CDR3 loop reads CATSRRTGLKNQPQHF. The CDR3 region has the DNA TGTGCCACCAGCAGACGAACAGGGTTGAAGAATCAGCCCCAGCATTTT.

This sequence joins TRBV20-1 and TRBJ2-3; D unresolved. CDR3 length: 14 residues. The germline V gene encodes CDR1 DFQATT and CDR2 SNEGSKA (reference sequence). Deletions cut 0 bases from V and 7 bases from J, with 14 bases between. CDR3 region: CSARDRTDRYTQYF. Here the CDR3 DNA reads TGCAGTGCTAGAGATCGTACGGATCGTTATACGCAGTATTTT.

This clonotype was observed a handful of times. The chain has TRBV7-3 and TRBJ2-2; TRBD1 is a possible D gene (5 bases). Between the trimmed V and J ends, which lost 2 bases and 4 bases, there was a span of 11 bases. This CDR3 is 15 amino acids long. Germline V CDR1 and CDR2: SGHTA, FQGTGA. CDR3 sequence (DNA): TGTGCCAGCAGCTTATCAGCAGGGCTCACCGGGGAGCTGTTTTTT. Its translation: CASSLSAGLTGELFF.

The genes are TRBV7-9 and TRBJ2-2, with D unresolved. V was trimmed by 4 bases and J by 1 base, leaving 10 bases between them. This CDR3 region has 15 residues. The V gene's germline CDR1 is SEHNR and CDR2 FQNEAQ (reference sequence). The chain's CDR3 is CASSSLLGNTGELFF. The CDR3 DNA follows: TGTGCCAGCAGCTCCCTCCTGGGGAACACCGGGGAGCTGTTTTTT. The whole variable domain, filled in from reference TRBV7-9 and TRBJ2-2, reads DTGVSQNPRHKITKRGQNVTFRCDPISEHNRLYWYRQTLGQGPEFLTYFQNEAQLEKSRLLSDRFSAERPKGSFSTLEIQRTEQGDSAMYLCASSSLLGNTGELFFGEGSRLTVL.

A word on this clonotype: Mismatch with germline at one junction end may stem from a read error. The V gene is TRBV11-1, the J gene TRBJ1-2; 8 bases fit TRBD1. CDR1 and CDR2 from the germline V gene are SGHAT and FQDESV (reference sequence). This CDR3 is built from 18 residues. The chain's CDR3 is CASSRSLIDRGNNDGYTF. Here the CDR3 DNA reads TGTGCCAGCAGCCGTTCGCTGATAGACAGGGGAAATAACGATGGCTACACCTTC.

CDR3 bases: TGTGCCAGCAGCTCCCCGGAGGGCCCAGAGACCCAGTACTTC. Protein product: CASSSPEGPETQYF. The chain joins TRBV7-2 to TRBJ2-5; a possible D gene is TRBD2 (6 bases). The V and J ends lost 4 bases and 4 bases respectively, with 13 bases between them. Germline V gene data show CDR1 as SGHTA and CDR2 as FQGNSA. CDR3 size: 14 residues.

This clonotype was found a few times. The chain couples TRBV9 to TRBJ2-5; tentatively, D is TRBD2 (6 bases). V lost 2 bases and J 3 bases, leaving 8 bases between the germline ends. The length of the CDR3 is 13 residues. Per germline, CDR1 SGDLS and CDR2 YYNGEE. CDR3 region: CASSVSGEETQYF. DNA for the CDR3: TGTGCCAGCAGCGTCTCGGGGGAAGAGACCCAGTACTTC.

Ten or more counts support this clonotype. The rearrangement uses TRBV15 and TRBJ1-4; no firm D call. Germline CDR1 reads LNHNV; CDR2 reads YYDKDF (reference sequence). The CDR3 spans 13 residues. V dropped 0 bases and J dropped 12 bases, with 11 bases sitting between them. The CDR3 protein is CATSRDGDLELFF. The CDR3 DNA reads TGTGCCACCAGCAGAGATGGGGATCTGGAACTGTTTTTT.

This clonotype was detected ten times or more. The V and J genes are TRBV10-2 and TRBJ1-5; 8 positions agree with TRBD1. Losses at the gene ends were 0 bases for V and 6 bases for J; bases not matched to a gene: 4. Germline CDR1 reads WSHSY; CDR2 reads SAAADI. This CDR3 comprises 15 residues. CDR3 loop: CASSESDRGGQPQHF. CDR3 nucleotides: TGCGCCAGCAGTGAGTCTGACAGGGGCGGTCAGCCCCAGCATTTT.

Turning to this clonotype: At one end the junction does not follow the germline gene, possibly because of a read error. The J gene is TRBJ2-7, the V gene TRBV10-3; 12 nucleotides line up with TRBD2. Germline CDR1 reads ENHRY; CDR2 reads SYGVKD. This CDR3 is 16 amino acids long. The CDR3 protein is CATSDSLAGGSHEQYF. The CDR3 DNA is TGTGCCACCAGTGATTCCCTAGCGGGAGGGTCACACGAGCAGTACTTC.

The chain has TRBV2 and TRBJ1-4, with D maybe TRBD1 (5 bases). Germline V CDR1 and CDR2: SNHLY, FYNNEI. This CDR3 is 15 amino acids long. V lost 6 bases, J lost 7 bases, and 18 bases lay in between. CDR3 protein: CASRNQGLEGEKLFF. The CDR3 nucleotides are TGTGCCAGCAGGAATCAGGGATTAGAGGGTGAAAAACTGTTTTTT.

This clonotype was detected many times. The V gene is TRBV29-1, the J gene TRBJ1-4, with TRBD1 matching over 8 bases. CDR1 SQVTM and CDR2 ANQGSEA come from the germline V gene. The trim removed 6 bases at V and 7 bases at J, leaving 7 bases unmatched. This CDR3 has 13 amino acids. The CDR3 sequence is CSVFDRGGEKLFF. Here the CDR3 DNA reads TGCAGCGTCTTCGACAGGGGTGGTGAAAAACTGTTTTTT.

The chain uses TRBV20-1 and TRBJ2-7, with 7 bases lining up with TRBD2. The CDR3 has 17 residues. With 1 base clipped from V and 2 bases from J, the junction kept 14 bases outside the gene matches. From germline, CDR1 is DFQATT and CDR2 SNEGSKA (reference sequence). The CDR3 coding sequence is TGCAGTGCTAGAGTATGGCCCGGGCTAGCGGAAGCCTACGAGCAGTACTTC. As protein: CSARVWPGLAEAYEQYF.

There are a few counts of this clonotype. The rearrangement joins TRBV12-5 to TRBJ1-5; possible D gene TRBD1, 5 bases. V dropped 6 bases and J dropped 9 bases, with 9 bases sitting between them. This CDR3 comprises 11 residues. The germline V gene has CDR1 LGHNT and CDR2 FRNRAP. In DNA, the CDR3 is TGTGCTAGTGGGGGGGTGGGGCCCCAGCATTTT. As protein: CASGGVGPQHF.

CDR3: CASSSTGQGGETQYF. Here the CDR3 DNA reads TGTGCCAGTAGTAGCACGGGACAGGGCGGAGAGACCCAGTACTTC. The chain carries TRBV7-9 and TRBJ2-5; 9 bases match TRBD1. Per the germline V gene, CDR1 is SEHNR and CDR2 is FQNEAQ (reference sequence). This CDR3 spans 15 amino acids. The V segment lost 9 bases and the J segment 4 bases; nucleotides outside the gene matches: 12. Full variable domain (outside the CDR3, taken from reference TRBV7-9 and TRBJ2-5): DTGVSQNPRHKITKRGQNVTFRCDPISEHNRLYWYRQTLGQGPEFLTYFQNEAQLEKSRLLSDRFSAERPKGSFSTLEIQRTEQGDSAMYLCASSSTGQGGETQYFGPGTRLLVL.

This clonotype was counted a few times. This rearrangement joins TRBV19 to TRBJ1-1, with D possibly TRBD1 on 6 matching bases. Deletions cut 5 bases from V and 1 base from J, with 11 bases between. Germline CDR1 reads LNHDA; CDR2 reads SQIVND (reference sequence). CDR3 size: 14 residues. Here the CDR3 DNA reads TGTGCCAGTAGTTTCCGGACAGAGAACACTGAAGCTTTCTTT. Its translation is CASSFRTENTEAFF.